The 32 T cell receptor beta chains given below trace back to one sample, sequenced in a study of blood T cell repertoires in COVID-19. Assay used: immunoSEQ multiplex PCR; TCRdb lists only in-frame clones, some missing. The data hold about 190,000 clones, with more than 75% observed a single time. Sequencing used peripheral blood. The receptors were gathered from a middle-aged man with active or convalescent COVID-19.

The gene calls are TRBV10-3 and TRBJ1-5; D gene unclear. Germline values: CDR1 ENHRY, CDR2 SYGVKD. V lost 1 base, J lost 0 bases, and 4 bases lay in between. This CDR3 spans 14 amino acids. The CDR3 sequence is CAISEYSSNQPQHF. CDR3 bases: TGTGCCATCAGTGAGTACAGTAGCAATCAGCCCCAGCATTTT.

CDR3 sequence (DNA): TGTGCCAGCAGAGCCTTCATGAACACCGGGGAGCTGTTTTTT. It encodes CASRAFMNTGELFF. The chain uses TRBV2 and TRBJ2-2; unclear D gene. The CDR3 has 14 residues. V lost 6 bases and J 1 base, leaving 9 bases between the germline ends. Germline V gene data show CDR1 as SNHLY and CDR2 as FYNNEI.

The rearrangement uses TRBV7-2 and TRBJ2-1; TRBD2 matches 12 bases. J was trimmed by 10 bases and V by 8 bases; bases with no gene match: 6. Germline CDR1 reads SGHTA; CDR2 reads FQGNSA. The CDR3 is 13 residues long. The CDR3 loop is CASLAGGPGEQFF. The CDR3 DNA is TGTGCCAGCCTAGCGGGGGGGCCAGGCGAGCAGTTCTTC.

The chain couples TRBV3-1 (or the pseudogene TRBV3-2) to TRBJ2-2, with 7 nucleotides matching TRBD2. Germline CDR1 is LGHDT and CDR2 is YNNKEL (reference sequence). The CDR3 spans 15 residues. V shed 2 bases and J 6 bases; nucleotides not matched to a gene: 6. CDR3 sequence: CASSQPRERPGELFF. CDR3 coding DNA: TGTGCCAGCAGCCAACCGCGGGAGAGGCCCGGGGAGCTGTTTTTT.

CDR3 sequence: CASRDTGTGVSNQPQHF. The DNA for the CDR3 is TGTGCCAGTAGGGACACCGGGACAGGGGTCAGCAATCAGCCCCAGCATTTT. The chain links TRBV19 to TRBJ1-5, with 10 bases fitting TRBD1. In germline, CDR1 is LNHDA, CDR2 SQIVND (reference sequence). The CDR3 is 17 residues long. J lost 1 base, V lost 6 bases, and 9 bases had no gene match.

The CDR3 coding sequence is TGCGCCAGCAGCTTGGGACCAACCGACAGGGAACTCTACGAGCAGTACTTC. Amino acid sequence: CASSLGPTDRELYEQYF. The V gene is TRBV5-1, the J gene TRBJ2-7; 7 bases are a match to TRBD1. Trimming cost V 0 bases and J 3 bases; bases outside gene matches: 12. Germline V gives CDR1 SGHRS, CDR2 YFSETQ. There are 17 residues in the CDR3. The variable domain in full, completed from reference TRBV5-1 and TRBJ2-7, reads KAGVTQTPRYLIKTRGQQVTLSCSPISGHRSVSWYQQTPGQGLQFLFEYFSETQRNKGNFPGRFSGRQFSNSRSEMNVSTLELGDSALYLCASSLGPTDRELYEQYFGPGTRLTVT.

In this sample, this clone turned up a few times. The V and J genes are TRBV28 and TRBJ2-7; a possible D gene is TRBD2 (6 bases). The V gene's germline CDR1 is MDHEN and CDR2 SYDVKM. The CDR3 is 13 residues long. V lost 5 bases and J 6 bases, leaving 14 bases between the germline ends. CDR3 region: CASSTGVEGEQYF. The CDR3 DNA sequence: TGTGCCAGCAGTACGGGAGTAGAGGGCGAGCAGTACTTC.

This sequence joins TRBV7-2 and TRBJ2-3; TRBD2 matches 8 bases. Looked up from germline, CDR1 is SGHTA and CDR2 is FQGNSA. Unmatched junction bases numbered 6, after V lost 3 bases and J lost 4 bases. The CDR3 has 15 residues. The CDR3, as DNA: TGTGCCAGCAGCTTGCCGGGAGGGGTTGCAGATACGCAGTATTTT. Amino acids: CASSLPGGVADTQYF.

This clone was counted only a few times. The chain uses TRBV7-2 and TRBJ1-2, with a possible D match to TRBD1 (5 bases). The V end lost 5 bases, the J end lost 7 bases, and 8 bases lay between the germline ends. The V gene's germline CDR1 is SGHTA and CDR2 FQGNSA. CDR3 length equals 11 residues. In DNA form, the CDR3 reads TGTGCCAGCAGCGAACAGGTTGGCTACACCTTC. Encoded protein: CASSEQVGYTF.

The genes are TRBV9 and TRBJ2-5, with D maybe TRBD1 (5 bases). The CDR3 extends over 17 amino acids. The germline V gene has CDR1 SGDLS and CDR2 YYNGEE. With 4 bases removed from V and 1 base from J, the gap between germline ends came to 20 bases. The CDR3 loop reads CASSPRGRVKFQETQYF. DNA of the CDR3: TGTGCCAGCAGCCCCCGAGGCAGGGTTAAATTCCAAGAGACCCAGTACTTC.

The J gene is TRBJ2-1, the V gene TRBV12-3 or TRBV12-4; TRBD1 is a possible D gene (5 bases). This CDR3 region has 12 residues. Trimming pared 3 bases from V and 8 bases from J, leaving 8 bases between. The CDR3 DNA is TGTGCCAGCAGTTTTTTAGGGGATGAGCAGTTCTTC. Amino acid sequence: CASSFLGDEQFF.

V usage is TRBV7-3 and J usage is TRBJ1-2; TRBD1 matches 7 bases. In germline, CDR1 is SGHTA, CDR2 FQGTGA. The CDR3 loop spans 15 amino acids. The J segment lost 0 bases and the V segment lost 5 bases, leaving 6 bases of the junction unmatched. CDR3 nucleotides: TGTGCCAGCAGCCGATCCGGGACAGCTAACTATGGCTACACCTTC. Amino acid sequence: CASSRSGTANYGYTF.

The chain links TRBV5-6 to TRBJ2-2; D unclear. With 6 bases removed from V and 1 base from J, the gap between germline ends came to 4 bases. From germline, CDR1 is SGHDT and CDR2 YYEEEE. The CDR3 has 12 amino acids. CDR3 in amino acids: CASTLNTGELFF. CDR3 in DNA: TGTGCCAGCACCCTGAACACCGGGGAGCTGTTTTTT.

As to this clone: This specimen includes other DNA sequences encoding the same CDR3. The rearrangement uses TRBV11-2 and TRBJ2-7, with D unclear. V was trimmed by 1 base and J by 2 bases, leaving 6 bases between them. The CDR3 loop spans 13 amino acids. Germline V gene sequence: CDR1 SGHAT, CDR2 FQNNGV. This CDR3 reads CASSLGLAYEQYF. The CDR3 DNA sequence: TGTGCCAGCAGCTTAGGGTTAGCCTACGAGCAGTACTTC. Based on the CDR3 plus reference TRBV11-2 and TRBJ2-7, the full variable domain is EAGVAQSPRYKIIEKRQSVAFWCNPISGHATLYWYQQILGQGPKLLIQFQNNGVVDDSQLPKDRFSAERLKGVDSTLKIQPAKLEDSAVYLCASSLGLAYEQYFGPGTRLTVT.

The chain has TRBV6-5 and TRBJ1-5; possible D gene TRBD1, 5 bases. V dropped 10 bases and J dropped 5 bases, with 21 bases sitting between them. Germline CDR1 is MNHEY and CDR2 is SVGAGI. The CDR3 runs 15 residues. This CDR3 is CATIKPGTGHQPQHF. The DNA of the CDR3 is TGTGCCACTATTAAACCGGGCACAGGTCATCAGCCCCAGCATTTT.

This clone showed up just a few times. V gene TRBV28 combines with J gene TRBJ1-5, with D possibly being TRBD1 (5 bases). V lost 7 bases, J lost 4 bases, and 17 bases lay in between. Germline lookup yields CDR1 MDHEN and CDR2 SYDVKM. The length of the CDR3 is 15 residues. The chain's CDR3 is CASNNRGLANQPQHF. The CDR3 DNA is TGTGCCAGCAACAATAGGGGCTTGGCGAATCAGCCCCAGCATTTT.

J is TRBJ1-2 and V is TRBV5-6; 8 bases agree with TRBD1. The V and J ends lost 8 bases and 4 bases, in that order; junction bases with no gene match: 7. CDR3 size: 13 residues. CDR1 is SGHDT and CDR2 is YYEEEE in the germline V gene. The CDR3 bases are TGTGCCAGTACAGGGGGGAAGGTCTATGGCTACACCTTC. This translates into CASTGGKVYGYTF.

The rearrangement joins TRBV29-1 to TRBJ2-1; D gene unclear. The CDR3 is 13 amino acids. Germline CDR1 SQVTM, CDR2 ANQGSEA. Trimming took off 6 bases at V and 8 bases at J, with 17 bases between the two ends. DNA of the CDR3: TGCAGCGTGCAAAGCCCTCCAGCGTATGAGCAGTTCTTC. This gives the protein CSVQSPPAYEQFF.

The rearrangement uses TRBV1 and TRBJ2-2; the table's D call of TRBD2 was not tested on the DNA. TRBV1 is deemed a pseudogene. The length of the CDR3 is 14 residues. DNA of the CDR3: TGCACCAGCCTATTAGCGGGGTGCGGCGGGGAGCTGTTTTTT. It encodes CTSLLAGCGGELFF.

CDR3 loop: CASSLGRNTGELFF. CDR3 DNA: TGCGCCAGCAGCTTGGGCAGGAACACCGGGGAGCTGTTTTTT. This rearrangement joins TRBV5-1 to TRBJ2-2, with unresolved D. Germline loops: CDR1 SGHRS, CDR2 YFSETQ. The CDR3 runs to 14 residues. Trimming took 0 bases from V and 1 from J, leaving 4 bases between them.

V is TRBV2 and J is TRBJ1-3; TRBD1 aligns across 11 bases. CDR3 size: 16 residues. With 5 bases clipped from V and 4 bases from J, the junction kept 7 bases outside the gene matches. Germline V lookup: CDR1 SNHLY, CDR2 FYNNEI. The CDR3 region is CASSTDRGRVGNTIYF. The CDR3 DNA is TGTGCCAGCAGTACGGACAGGGGGCGAGTCGGAAACACCATATATTTT.

V and J are TRBV28 and TRBJ2-5; maybe TRBD2 (5 bases). Germline V lookup: CDR1 MDHEN, CDR2 SYDVKM. Deletions cut 3 bases from V and 4 bases from J, with 12 bases between. The CDR3 length is 14 residues. The CDR3 reads CASSFGKEVETQYF. In DNA, the CDR3 is TGTGCCAGCAGTTTTGGGAAGGAGGTAGAGACCCAGTACTTC.

V is TRBV19 and J is TRBJ2-1; 10 bases match TRBD1. Trimming took 3 bases from V and 7 from J; bases not matched to a gene: 6. CDR1 and CDR2 from the germline V gene are LNHDA and SQIVND (reference sequence). This CDR3 is built from 15 residues. Here the CDR3 DNA reads TGTGCCAGTAGTATCCGGACAGGGGGTACGAATGAGCAGTTCTTC. This gives the protein CASSIRTGGTNEQFF.

This rearrangement joins TRBV6-5 to TRBJ1-1; perhaps TRBD1 as D (6 bases). Per germline, CDR1 MNHEY and CDR2 SVGAGI. The CDR3 extends over 11 amino acids. Trimming shortened V by 6 bases and J by 7 bases, and 9 bases separated the two germline ends. The CDR3 is CASRLDSEAFF. In DNA, the CDR3 is TGTGCCAGCAGGTTGGACAGTGAAGCTTTCTTT.

This chain joins TRBV7-9 and TRBJ1-2, with TRBD1 matching 7 bases. Germline-derived CDR1 and CDR2 are SEHNR and FQNEAQ (reference sequence). V was clipped by 3 bases and J by 4 bases; unmatched bases: 8. CDR3 size: 15 residues. The CDR3 sequence: CASSLEGAQGYGYTF. CDR3 in DNA: TGTGCCAGCAGCTTGGAGGGGGCTCAGGGCTATGGCTACACCTTC.

This chain links TRBV5-1 with TRBJ2-3; 9 bases align to TRBD1. Germline V gene sequence: CDR1 SGHRS, CDR2 YFSETQ. The J segment lost 4 bases and the V segment lost 2 bases, leaving 5 bases of the junction unmatched. CDR3 size: 15 residues. The CDR3 loop is CASSLQGAQADTQYF. CDR3 coding DNA: TGCGCCAGCAGCTTACAGGGGGCGCAAGCAGATACGCAGTATTTT. Variable domain in full (rest from reference TRBV5-1 and TRBJ2-3): KAGVTQTPRYLIKTRGQQVTLSCSPISGHRSVSWYQQTPGQGLQFLFEYFSETQRNKGNFPGRFSGRQFSNSRSEMNVSTLELGDSALYLCASSLQGAQADTQYFGPGTRLTVL.

The V and J genes are TRBV27 and TRBJ2-3, with 7 positions matching TRBD2. Germline trimming cut 6 bases from V and 0 bases from J; bases unmatched to any gene: 3. The CDR3 has 14 residues. CDR1 and CDR2 (germline): MNHEY, SMNVEV (reference sequence). The CDR3 DNA follows: TGTGCCAGCAGCTATAGCGGGAGCACAGATACGCAGTATTTT. Translating gives CASSYSGSTDTQYF.

The chain is built from TRBV28 and TRBJ1-4; 7 nucleotides agree with TRBD1. CDR3 size: 17 residues. The V and J ends lost 6 bases and 8 bases, in that order; junction bases with no gene match: 18. Germline V gene data show CDR1 as MDHEN and CDR2 as SYDVKM. The CDR3 loop reads CASRPGQRTGRVEKLFF. The CDR3 region has the DNA TGTGCCAGCAGACCTGGCCAAAGGACAGGTCGTGTCGAAAAACTGTTTTTT. Filled out from reference TRBV28 and TRBJ1-4, the complete variable domain reads DVKVTQSSRYLVKRTGEKVFLECVQDMDHENMFWYRQDPGLGLRLIYFSYDVKMKEKGDIPEGYSVSREKKERFSLILESASTNQTSMYLCASRPGQRTGRVEKLFFGSGTQLSVL.

The chain employs TRBV7-2 and TRBJ2-5; D unresolved. Trimming took 0 bases from V and 1 from J, leaving 9 bases between them. There are 15 residues in the CDR3. Looked up from germline, CDR1 is SGHTA and CDR2 is FQGNSA. The CDR3 sequence is CASSLASETQETQYF. Written as DNA, the CDR3 is TGTGCCAGCAGCTTAGCTTCGGAGACCCAAGAGACCCAGTACTTC.

The gene calls are TRBV27 and TRBJ2-7; tentatively, D is TRBD1 (5 bases). Germline CDR1 is MNHEY and CDR2 is SMNVEV (reference sequence). The CDR3 contains 17 residues. The V end lost 5 bases, the J end lost 6 bases, and 26 bases lay between the germline ends. The CDR3, as DNA: TGTGCCAGCAGTCCCCAGAGGTTTATGGGGCGTTCGGGCGAGCAGTACTTC. Translation gives CASSPQRFMGRSGEQYF.

This chain links TRBV6-5 with TRBJ2-1, with TRBD2 matching 7 bases. The trim removed 5 bases at V and 5 bases at J, leaving 6 bases unmatched. Germline CDR1 is MNHEY and CDR2 is SVGAGI. The CDR3 has 14 amino acids. CDR3 sequence (DNA): TGTGCCAGCAGTATAACTAGCGACCACAATGAGCAGTTCTTC. Its protein product is CASSITSDHNEQFF.

This rearrangement joins TRBV7-9 to TRBJ2-7, with 9 nucleotides matching TRBD1. Germline CDR1 reads SEHNR; CDR2 reads FQNEAQ (reference sequence). This CDR3 contains 18 residues. V lost 2 bases, J lost 4 bases, and 15 bases stayed unmatched. This chain's CDR3 is CASSLSSMGQGVSYEQYF. CDR3 coding DNA: TGTGCCAGCAGCTTATCTTCTATGGGACAGGGTGTGTCTTACGAGCAGTACTTC.